The present T cell receptor beta chain was sequenced within a study of post-analysis software for immune sequencing data. Whole-study results and caveats: Four to six TRBV segments were more frequent in patients than controls; TRBV5-6, TRBV5-1 and TRBV20-1 belonged to this group. Under F measure analysis, samples from one preparation batch co-clustered strongly. Multiple sclerosis was associated with a significant reduction in normalized Chao1 diversity relative to controls.

Comments on this clonotype: Its matching antigen is unknown.

Trimming removed 2 bases at V and 11 bases at J, with 9 bases between. Germline V lookup: CDR1 MNHNY, CDR2 SVGAGI (reference sequence). This CDR3 has 11 residues. Prepared TCR beta cDNA libraries contained unique molecular identifiers. From the PCR reads, TCRdb called clonotypes with MiXCR, one entry per CDR3 protein. The sample lists 750,000 to 950,000 distinct CDR3 sequences, 46% occurring once. This sequence joins TRBV6-6 and TRBJ2-5, with D unresolved. The sequenced sample consisted of blood. The sequence derives from a girl under 18 with multiple sclerosis. CDR3 region: CASSYDREQYF. The DNA for the CDR3 is TGTGCCAGCAGTTACGACCGAGAGCAGTACTTC.